The following is a TCR beta chain sequence with its context. Seattle's cohort entered during active infection and was followed longitudinally. Per the original data handling: Amplifying reference gene primers gave estimates of nucleated cell counts. Clones were read by immunoSEQ multiplex PCR, and TCRdb kept only the in-frame ones, dropping some. That table gives V, J and clone size, and the DNA gave D and trimming. The data contain about 120,000 clones, around 85% of them singletons. This sample is part of a study of blood T cell repertoires in COVID-19. CDR1 MDHEN and CDR2 SYDVKM come from the germline V gene. V trimming: 6 bases; J trimming: 6 bases; junction bases outside the gene matches: 6. The CDR3 has 15 amino acids.

This clonotype was obtained from a man in his thirties or forties with COVID-19, enrolled during active disease. The gene calls are TRBV28 and TRBJ2-4; TRBD2 matches at 12 bases. The source material was peripheral blood. As DNA, the CDR3 is TGTGCCAGCAGCGGGACTAGCGGGTTAGGAAACATTCAGTACTTC. The encoded protein is CASSGTSGLGNIQYF.